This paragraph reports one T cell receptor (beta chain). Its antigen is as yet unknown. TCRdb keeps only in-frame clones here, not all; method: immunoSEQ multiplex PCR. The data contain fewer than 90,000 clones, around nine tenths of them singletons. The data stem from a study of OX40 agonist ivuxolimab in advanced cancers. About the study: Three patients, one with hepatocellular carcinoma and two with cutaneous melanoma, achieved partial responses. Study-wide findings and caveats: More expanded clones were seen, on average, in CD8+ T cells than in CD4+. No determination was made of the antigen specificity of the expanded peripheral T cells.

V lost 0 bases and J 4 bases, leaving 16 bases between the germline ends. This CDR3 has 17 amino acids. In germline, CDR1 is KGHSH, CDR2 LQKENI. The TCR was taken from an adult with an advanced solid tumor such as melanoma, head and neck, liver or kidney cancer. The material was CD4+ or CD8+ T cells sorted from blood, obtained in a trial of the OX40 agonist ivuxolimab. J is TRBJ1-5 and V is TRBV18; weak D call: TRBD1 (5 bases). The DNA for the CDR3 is TGTGCCAGCTCACCACCGTCGGGGCAGGCCCGAAATCAGCCCCAGCATTTT. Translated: CASSPPSGQARNQPQHF.